The 22 T cell receptor beta chains in this list originate from one sample, sequenced in a study of blood T cells in healthy people across ages. Primed by a sample-barcoded 5' primer and a J-beta primer mix, a second PCR proceeded for about 7 to 11 cycles. TCRdb called the 5' RACE reads again in MiXCR, with one record for every CDR3 protein. The sample holds fewer than 1 million distinct CDR3 sequences, approximately 48% seen once. Input material: blood. These receptors were collected from a man aged 55 to 70 in good health.

This clonotype was seen ten or more times. The chain couples TRBV27 to TRBJ1-5, with D possibly matching TRBD1 (6 bases). Trimming removed 6 bases at V and 2 bases at J, with 17 bases between. CDR1 and CDR2 from the germline V gene are MNHEY and SMNVEV (reference sequence). This CDR3 contains 16 residues. The CDR3 region has the DNA TGTGCCAGCAGAAGAGAAGGGGGGGGTGGCAATCAGCCCCAGCATTTT. Translation: CASRREGGGGNQPQHF.

The genes are TRBV5-1 and TRBJ2-5; D possibly corresponds to TRBD2 (6 bases). Germline assignment: CDR1 SGHRS and CDR2 YFSETQ. The CDR3 sequence is 17 residues long. V was shortened by 0 bases and J by 0 bases, with 15 bases between the two germline ends. CDR3 amino acids: CASSLDGRTNDQETQYF. The CDR3 nucleotides read TGCGCCAGCAGCTTGGATGGTCGGACTAACGACCAAGAGACCCAGTACTTC. Variable domain in full (rest from reference TRBV5-1 and TRBJ2-5): KAGVTQTPRYLIKTRGQQVTLSCSPISGHRSVSWYQQTPGQGLQFLFEYFSETQRNKGNFPGRFSGRQFSNSRSEMNVSTLELGDSALYLCASSLDGRTNDQETQYFGPGTRLLVL.

This clonotype was found a few times. V usage is TRBV6-2 or TRBV6-3 and J usage is TRBJ1-1; TRBD1 might be the D (6 bases). CDR3 size: 15 residues. Trimming took off 11 bases at V and 5 bases at J, with 24 bases between the two ends. Germline V gives CDR1 MNHEY, CDR2 SVGEGT. The CDR3 DNA reads TGTGCCGGAGCCCGGGGACATGGAGGGGGTACTGAAGCTTTCTTT. Residues: CAGARGHGGGTEAFF.

The chain's CDR3 is CASSSNRGFLTEAFF. Here the CDR3 DNA reads TGTGCCAGCAGCTCGAACAGGGGTTTTTTGACTGAAGCTTTCTTT. The chain links TRBV7-2 to TRBJ1-1, with TRBD1 identical over 7 bases. Trimming took 4 bases from V and 5 from J; bases not matched to a gene: 10. The CDR3 length is 15 residues. Germline lookup yields CDR1 SGHTA and CDR2 FQGNSA. Using reference TRBV7-2 and TRBJ1-1 for the parts outside the CDR3, the full variable domain is GAGVSQSPSNKVTEKGKDVELRCDPISGHTALYWYRQSLGQGLEFLIYFQGNSAPDKSGLPSDRFSAERTGGSVSTLTIQRTQQEDSAVYLCASSSNRGFLTEAFFGQGTRLTVV.

The gene calls are TRBV12-3 or TRBV12-4 and TRBJ2-1; 9 bases are a match to TRBD1. This CDR3 region has 13 residues. V was pared by 5 bases and J by 14 bases, with 10 bases of the junction left unmatched. In DNA, the CDR3 is TGTGCCAGCAGTACACGCGGGACAGGGCTTGAGTTCTTC. Protein product: CASSTRGTGLEFF.

The table lists this clonotype with a count of one. A much larger clone differs from this one at a single base, so this may be a read error. J is TRBJ2-2 and V is TRBV7-2; 8 nucleotides match TRBD2. The CDR3 spans 14 residues. The germline gives CDR1 SGHTA, CDR2 FQGNSA. The V and J ends lost 1 base and 10 bases, in that order; junction bases with no gene match: 5. The CDR3 region is CASSLEAGVLELFF. DNA for the CDR3: TGTGCCAGCAGCTTAGAAGCGGGGGTCCTGGAGCTGTTTTTT.

This clonotype was recorded many times. One junction end does not reproduce the germline sequence, and a read error may be involved. CDR3: CASSLGQGADEQYF. The CDR3 nucleotides are TGTGCCAGCAGTTTAGGGCAGGGGGCCGACGAGCAGTACTTC. The V gene is TRBV5-1, the J gene TRBJ2-7; TRBD1 matches at 8 bases. Germline CDR1 SGHRS, CDR2 YFSETQ. The CDR3 is 14 amino acids.

The chain is built from TRBV15 and TRBJ2-5, with TRBD2 matching over 7 bases. The CDR3 spans 15 residues. The trim removed 0 bases at V and 5 bases at J, leaving 6 bases unmatched. Germline CDR1 reads LNHNV; CDR2 reads YYDKDF (reference sequence). The CDR3 here is CATSRDGYGGETQYF. The DNA for the CDR3 is TGTGCCACCAGCAGAGATGGATACGGGGGGGAGACCCAGTACTTC.

As concerns this clonotype: A clone one base away is much larger, so this may be a read error. The chain links TRBV7-2 to TRBJ2-3, with TRBD2 identical over 11 bases. There are 14 residues in the CDR3. The germline CDR1 and CDR2 sequences are SGHTA and FQGNSA. V lost 10 bases, J lost 1 base, and 4 bases stayed unmatched. The CDR3 loop is CTTRLAGRTDTQYF. CDR3 bases: TGTACCACAAGACTAGCGGGGCGCACAGATACGCAGTATTTT.

The rearrangement links TRBV12-3 or TRBV12-4 to TRBJ1-2; D is ambiguous. Trimming removed 5 bases from V and 4 bases from J, with 11 bases in between. The CDR3 spans 13 residues. CDR3 in amino acids: CASSPPLSYGYTF. The CDR3 nucleotides read TGTGCCAGCAGTCCCCCCCTCTCCTATGGCTACACCTTC.

This sequence joins TRBV6-2 or TRBV6-3 and TRBJ2-3; D gene unclear. V lost 1 base to trimming and J lost 5 bases, with 7 bases between them. Per germline, CDR1 MNHEY and CDR2 SVGEGT. CDR3 size: 13 residues. The CDR3 region is CASSYLRRDTQYF. As DNA, the CDR3 is TGTGCCAGCAGTTACTTGCGCAGAGATACGCAGTATTTT.

J is TRBJ2-7 and V is TRBV2; D ambiguous. CDR1 and CDR2 (germline): SNHLY, FYNNEI. Deletions cut 3 bases from V and 1 base from J, with 7 bases between. The CDR3 totals 13 residues. The CDR3 DNA reads as TGTGCCAGCAGTGATTTACAATCCTACGAGCAGTACTTC. This codes for CASSDLQSYEQYF.

The CDR3 nucleotides read TGCAGTGCTAGAGATCGGACAGGATCCTACGAGCAGTACTTC. Translation: CSARDRTGSYEQYF. The chain links TRBV20-1 to TRBJ2-5; 7 bases align to TRBD1. The J call may be wrong; the DNA end is better matched by TRBJ2-7. This CDR3 contains 14 residues. Germline-derived CDR1 and CDR2 are DFQATT and SNEGSKA (reference sequence).

V and J are TRBV7-3 and TRBJ2-1; D is uncertain. Germline CDR1 reads SGHTA; CDR2 reads FQGTGA. Trimming pared 5 bases from V and 0 bases from J, leaving 11 bases between. This CDR3 comprises 15 residues. The CDR3 sequence is CASSHATSSYNEQFF. Written as DNA, the CDR3 is TGTGCCAGCAGCCACGCAACGAGCTCCTACAATGAGCAGTTCTTC.

The genes are TRBV7-9 and TRBJ1-6, with D possibly being TRBD1 (5 bases). Germline V gives CDR1 SEHNR, CDR2 FQNEAQ (reference sequence). The CDR3 runs to 19 residues. V lost 5 bases and J lost 3, with 23 bases in between. As DNA, the CDR3 is TGTGCCAGCAGCCCTATACGGGACTCTGGGAGGAGCTATAATTCACCCCTCCACTTT. Translated, it gives CASSPIRDSGRSYNSPLHF.

This clonotype has a handful of counts. The chain is built from TRBV20-1 and TRBJ2-5; 8 bases agree with TRBD2. With V trimmed by 6 bases and J by 5 bases, 8 bases remained unmatched. This CDR3 contains 13 residues. CDR1 and CDR2 (germline): DFQATT, SNEGSKA (reference sequence). This chain's CDR3 is CSATRTSRETQYF. DNA of the CDR3: TGCAGTGCCACCCGGACTAGCCGGGAGACCCAGTACTTC.

Concerning this clonotype itself: A much larger clone is a single base away; this may be a read error. J is TRBJ2-1 and V is TRBV7-2; D possibly corresponds to TRBD2 (5 bases). The closer fit of TRBJ2-7 to the DNA end suggests the J call may be wrong. CDR1 SGHTA and CDR2 FQGNSA come from the germline V gene. The CDR3 is made up of 17 amino acids. CDR3 bases: TGTGCCAGCAGCTTATGGGCGGGCCGTAATCCTAACAATGAGCAGTACTTC. It yields the protein CASSLWAGRNPNNEQYF.

This clonotype turned up a few times. The genes are TRBV7-2 and TRBJ2-7; possible D gene TRBD1, 6 bases. The germline gives CDR1 SGHTA, CDR2 FQGNSA. This CDR3 comprises 14 residues. Deletions cut 5 bases from V and 3 bases from J, with 14 bases between. This CDR3 is CASSPPWTVYEQYF. For the CDR3, the DNA is TGTGCCAGCAGCCCGCCATGGACAGTCTACGAGCAGTACTTC.

The sample holds a few counts of this clonotype. V gene TRBV20-1 combines with J gene TRBJ2-7; 7 nucleotides line up with TRBD1. The germline CDR1 and CDR2 sequences are DFQATT and SNEGSKA (reference sequence). There are 13 residues in the CDR3. J lost 0 bases, V lost 5 bases, and 4 bases had no gene match. The chain's CDR3 is CSACPGGSYEQYF. The CDR3 DNA sequence: TGCAGTGCTTGCCCAGGGGGCTCCTACGAGCAGTACTTC.

The J gene is TRBJ1-4, the V gene TRBV29-1, with 9 positions matching TRBD1. CDR1 SQVTM and CDR2 ANQGSEA come from the germline V gene. Trimming at V came to 4 bases and at J to 5 bases, leaving 5 bases not matched to a gene. There are 14 residues in the CDR3. The CDR3 reads CSVGRTGVNEKLFF. Here the CDR3 DNA reads TGCAGCGTTGGACGGACAGGGGTAAATGAAAAACTGTTTTTT. The full variable domain, rest sourced from reference TRBV29-1 and TRBJ1-4, is SAVISQKPSRDICQRGTSLTIQCQVDSQVTMMFWYRQQPGQSLTLIATANQGSEATYESGFVIDKFPISRPNLTFSTLTVSNMSPEDSSIYLCSVGRTGVNEKLFFGSGTQLSVL.

The chain is built from TRBV7-2 and TRBJ1-4; perhaps TRBD1 as D (6 bases). This CDR3 has 14 amino acids. Per the germline V gene, CDR1 is SGHTA and CDR2 is FQGNSA. Trimming removed 4 bases from V and 7 bases from J, with 13 bases in between. CDR3 bases: TGTGCCAGCAGCTCCCAGGGGAAGCGTGAAAAACTGTTTTTT. It codes for CASSSQGKREKLFF.

The CDR3 reads CSAALELAKNIQYF. The CDR3 region has the DNA TGCAGTGCGGCTCTAGAGCTAGCCAAAAACATTCAGTACTTC. This rearrangement joins TRBV20-1 to TRBJ2-4; D is unresolved. Germline V gene data show CDR1 as DFQATT and CDR2 as SNEGSKA (reference sequence). The CDR3 sequence is 14 residues long. V was clipped by 6 bases and J by 0 bases, with 12 bases between them.